This TCR beta chain was identified in a study of blood T cells in healthy people across ages. Study as a whole: About one barcoded beta molecule per two T cells was captured by template switching. Whole-study results and caveats: Researchers said unsorted PBMCs prevented a conclusive naive versus antigen-experienced comparison. Across samples, TCR beta diversity tracked strongly with naive T cell percentage.

Each sample had at least 6 million PBMCs isolated. Germline loops: CDR1 SGHTA, CDR2 FQGNSA. V was pared by 0 bases and J by 2 bases, with 10 bases between. This CDR3 is 15 amino acids long. Next came a second PCR, run for roughly 6 to 11 cycles, which used a sample-barcoded 5' primer along with a J-beta primer mix. Each CDR3 protein is one row after TCRdb ran MiXCR on the 5' RACE reads. The data contain about a million distinct CDR3 sequences, 30% to 40% of them singletons. As to this clonotype: Antigen unknown.

The rearrangement joins TRBV7-2 to TRBJ1-2, with D unclear. This receptor was obtained from a man between 18 and 29 years old in good health. The sequencing input was blood. The CDR3 nucleotides read TGTGCCAGCAGCTTAGCTGGCATCGGCAACTATGGCTACACCTTC. This encodes CASSLAGIGNYGYTF.